The TCR beta chain described here comes from a study of PD-1 blockade in classical Hodgkin lymphoma. Looking at the study overall: Patients were dosed intravenously with nivolumab at 3 mg/kg every 2 weeks. Study results and limitations: Lower baseline TCR diversity marked trial partial responders and progressors. TCR diversity at baseline was reported to be reduced in newly diagnosed patients relative to healthy donors.

This clone turned up a few times. Its antigen is as yet unknown. In germline, CDR1 is SGHTA, CDR2 FQGNSA. V shed 1 base and J shed 0 bases, with 7 bases lying between them. The length of the CDR3 is 15 residues. No patient escaped relapse after autologous stem cell transplantation, and brentuximab vedotin exposure varied. Generated by immunoSEQ multiplex PCR, the TCRdb table keeps only in-frame clones and is missing some. The sample lists about 18,000 clones; around 75% were seen once. The rearrangement links TRBV7-2 to TRBJ1-5; perhaps TRBD1 as D (5 bases). The origin of this receptor is a human donor with classical Hodgkin lymphoma. The sequencing here drew on peripheral blood mononuclear cells (PBMCs), taken at baseline. CDR3 region: CASSLVQGSNQPQHF. The CDR3 nucleotides read TGTGCCAGCAGCTTAGTTCAGGGTAGCAATCAGCCCCAGCATTTT.